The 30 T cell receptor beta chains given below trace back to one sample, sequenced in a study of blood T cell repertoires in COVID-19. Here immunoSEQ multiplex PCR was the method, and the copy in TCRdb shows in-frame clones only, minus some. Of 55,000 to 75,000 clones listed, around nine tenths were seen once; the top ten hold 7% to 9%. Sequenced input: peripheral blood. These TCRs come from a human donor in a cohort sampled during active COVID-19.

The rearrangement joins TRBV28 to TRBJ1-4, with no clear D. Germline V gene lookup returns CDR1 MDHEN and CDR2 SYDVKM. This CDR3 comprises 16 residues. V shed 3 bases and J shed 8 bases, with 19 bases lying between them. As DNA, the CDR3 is TGTGCCAGCAGTTTTCAGATAAGAGGATTCATGGAAAAACTGTTTTTT. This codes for CASSFQIRGFMEKLFF.

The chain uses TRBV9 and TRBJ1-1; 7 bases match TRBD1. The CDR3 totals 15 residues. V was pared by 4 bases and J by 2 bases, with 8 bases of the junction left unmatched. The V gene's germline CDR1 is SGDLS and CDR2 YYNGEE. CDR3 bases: TGTGCCAGCAGCAAAAGGGGACAGCGAAACACTGAAGCTTTCTTT. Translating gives CASSKRGQRNTEAFF.

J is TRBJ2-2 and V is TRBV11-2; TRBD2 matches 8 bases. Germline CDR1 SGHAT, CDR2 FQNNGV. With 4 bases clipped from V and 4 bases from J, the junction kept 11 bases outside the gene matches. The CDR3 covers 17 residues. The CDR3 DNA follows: TGTGCCAGCAGCTCTGCAAGGAGCGGGGGCCCCACCGGGGAGCTGTTTTTT. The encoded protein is CASSSARSGGPTGELFF.

The CDR3 DNA is TGCGCCAGCAGCCAACAAACTGGGGGGAGGTCACCCCTCCACTTT. It translates to CASSQQTGGRSPLHF. The chain links TRBV4-1 to TRBJ1-6, with a possible D match to TRBD1 (5 bases). CDR1 MGHRA and CDR2 YSYEKL come from the germline V gene. Trimming left V 2 bases short and J 10 bases short, with 15 bases between. The CDR3 contains 15 residues.

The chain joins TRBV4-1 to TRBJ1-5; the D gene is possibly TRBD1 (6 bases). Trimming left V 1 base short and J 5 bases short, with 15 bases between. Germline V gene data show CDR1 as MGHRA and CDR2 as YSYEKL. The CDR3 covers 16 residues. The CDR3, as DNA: TGCGCCAGCAGCCAAGTTACAGGGTTCTCCTATCAGCCCCAGCATTTT. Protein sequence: CASSQVTGFSYQPQHF.

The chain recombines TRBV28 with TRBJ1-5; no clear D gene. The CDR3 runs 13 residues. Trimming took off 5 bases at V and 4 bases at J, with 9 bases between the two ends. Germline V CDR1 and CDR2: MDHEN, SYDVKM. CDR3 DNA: TGTGCCAGCAGTCCGGGTCCTAATCAGCCCCAGCATTTT. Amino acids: CASSPGPNQPQHF.

CDR3 bases: TGTGCCAGCAGTCGCTCAGGGGGTATAGATCAGCCCCAGCATTTT. This gives the protein CASSRSGGIDQPQHF. The chain recombines TRBV6-5 with TRBJ1-5, with TRBD1 matching 7 bases. The CDR3 extends over 15 amino acids. V shed 5 bases and J 5 bases; nucleotides not matched to a gene: 9. CDR1 is MNHEY, CDR2 SVGAGI, per germline.

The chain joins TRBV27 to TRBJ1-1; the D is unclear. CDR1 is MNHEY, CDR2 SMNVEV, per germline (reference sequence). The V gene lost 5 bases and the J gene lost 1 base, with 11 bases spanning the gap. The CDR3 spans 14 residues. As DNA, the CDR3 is TGTGCCAGCAGTCCATTAGCCCAGAACACTGAAGCTTTCTTT. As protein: CASSPLAQNTEAFF.

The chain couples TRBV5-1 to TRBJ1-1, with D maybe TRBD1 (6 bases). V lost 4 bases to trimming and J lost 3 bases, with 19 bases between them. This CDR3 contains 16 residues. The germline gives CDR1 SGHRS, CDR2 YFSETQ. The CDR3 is CASSRPRGPGDTEAFF. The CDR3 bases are TGCGCCAGCAGCCGACCCAGGGGACCCGGGGACACTGAAGCTTTCTTT. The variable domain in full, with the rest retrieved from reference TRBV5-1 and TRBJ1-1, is KAGVTQTPRYLIKTRGQQVTLSCSPISGHRSVSWYQQTPGQGLQFLFEYFSETQRNKGNFPGRFSGRQFSNSRSEMNVSTLELGDSALYLCASSRPRGPGDTEAFFGQGTRLTVV.

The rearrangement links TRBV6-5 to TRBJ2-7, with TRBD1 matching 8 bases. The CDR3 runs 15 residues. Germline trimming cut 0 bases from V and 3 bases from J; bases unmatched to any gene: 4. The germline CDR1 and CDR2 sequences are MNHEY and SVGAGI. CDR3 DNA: TGTGCCAGCAGTTACTCGACAGGGGCTTACTACGAGCAGTACTTC. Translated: CASSYSTGAYYEQYF.

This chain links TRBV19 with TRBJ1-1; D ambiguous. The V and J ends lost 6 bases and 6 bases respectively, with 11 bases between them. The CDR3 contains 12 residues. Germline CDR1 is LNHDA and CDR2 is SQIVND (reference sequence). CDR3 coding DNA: TGTGCCAGTAGCGCTGGAGGGCCTGAAGCTTTCTTT. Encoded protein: CASSAGGPEAFF.

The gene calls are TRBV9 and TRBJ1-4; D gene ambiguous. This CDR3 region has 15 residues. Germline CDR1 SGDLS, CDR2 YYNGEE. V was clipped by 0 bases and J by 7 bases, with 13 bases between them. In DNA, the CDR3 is TGTGCCAGCAGCGTAGGAGTCAGGATGCGTGAAAAACTGTTTTTT. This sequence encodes CASSVGVRMREKLFF.

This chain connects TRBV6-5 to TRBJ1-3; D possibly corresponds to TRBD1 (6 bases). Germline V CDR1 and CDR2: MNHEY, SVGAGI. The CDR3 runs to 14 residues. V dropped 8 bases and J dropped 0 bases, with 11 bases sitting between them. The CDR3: CASAQGFSGNTIYF. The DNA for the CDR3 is TGTGCCAGCGCCCAGGGGTTCTCTGGAAACACCATATATTTT.

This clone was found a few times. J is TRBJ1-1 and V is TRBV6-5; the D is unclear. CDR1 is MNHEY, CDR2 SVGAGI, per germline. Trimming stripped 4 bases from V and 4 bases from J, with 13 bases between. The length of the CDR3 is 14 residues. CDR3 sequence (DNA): TGTGCCAGCAGTTCCGGACTGGAAGGCACTGAAGCTTTCTTT. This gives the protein CASSSGLEGTEAFF.

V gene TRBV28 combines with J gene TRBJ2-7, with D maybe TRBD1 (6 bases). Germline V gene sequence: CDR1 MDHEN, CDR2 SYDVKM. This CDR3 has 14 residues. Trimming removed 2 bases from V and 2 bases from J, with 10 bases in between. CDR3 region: CASSLEYRAYEQYF. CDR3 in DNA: TGTGCCAGCAGTTTAGAATACAGGGCCTACGAGCAGTACTTC.

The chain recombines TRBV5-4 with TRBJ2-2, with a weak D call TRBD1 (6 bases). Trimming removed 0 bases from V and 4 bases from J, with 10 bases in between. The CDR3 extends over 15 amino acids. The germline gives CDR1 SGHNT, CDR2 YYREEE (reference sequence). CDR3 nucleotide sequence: TGTGCCAGCAGCTTGGATGGCAGGGGCACCGGGGAGCTGTTTTTT. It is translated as CASSLDGRGTGELFF.

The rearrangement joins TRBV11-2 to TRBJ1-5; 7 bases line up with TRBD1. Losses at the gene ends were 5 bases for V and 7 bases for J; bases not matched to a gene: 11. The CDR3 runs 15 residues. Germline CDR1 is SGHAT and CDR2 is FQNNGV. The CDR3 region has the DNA TGTGCCAGCAGCCCAAAGGGGCAGGGGGTACAGCCCCAGCATTTT. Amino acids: CASSPKGQGVQPQHF.

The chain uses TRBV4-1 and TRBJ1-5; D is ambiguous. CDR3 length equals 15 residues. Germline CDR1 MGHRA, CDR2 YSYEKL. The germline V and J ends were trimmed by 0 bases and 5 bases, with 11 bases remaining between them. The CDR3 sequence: CASSQEEGRDQPQHF. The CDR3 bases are TGCGCCAGCAGCCAAGAGGAAGGGAGGGATCAGCCCCAGCATTTT.

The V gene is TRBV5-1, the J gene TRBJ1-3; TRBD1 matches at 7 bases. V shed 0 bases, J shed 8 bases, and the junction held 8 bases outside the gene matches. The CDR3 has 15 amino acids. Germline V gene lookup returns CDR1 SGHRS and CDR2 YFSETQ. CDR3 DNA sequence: TGCGCCAGCAGCTTGGAAGACAGGGATCGGGACACCATATATTTT. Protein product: CASSLEDRDRDTIYF.

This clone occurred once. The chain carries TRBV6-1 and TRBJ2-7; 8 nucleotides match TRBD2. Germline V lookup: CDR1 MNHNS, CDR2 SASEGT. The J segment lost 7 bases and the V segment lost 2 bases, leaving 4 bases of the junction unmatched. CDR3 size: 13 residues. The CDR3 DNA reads TGTGCCAGCAGTGAATATCGCGGGGGGGAGCAGTACTTC. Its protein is CASSEYRGGEQYF.

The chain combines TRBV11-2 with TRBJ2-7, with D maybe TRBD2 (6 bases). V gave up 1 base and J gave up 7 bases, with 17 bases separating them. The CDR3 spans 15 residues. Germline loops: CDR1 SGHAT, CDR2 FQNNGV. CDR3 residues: CASSLAGGLGGEQYF. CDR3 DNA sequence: TGTGCCAGCAGCTTAGCCGGAGGGCTCGGGGGAGAGCAGTACTTC.

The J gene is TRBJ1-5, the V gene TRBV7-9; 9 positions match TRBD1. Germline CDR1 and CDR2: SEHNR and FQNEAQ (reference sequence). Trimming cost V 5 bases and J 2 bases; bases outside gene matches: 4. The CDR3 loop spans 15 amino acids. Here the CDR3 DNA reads TGTGCCAGCAGCGAGGGACAGGGACGCAATCAGCCCCAGCATTTT. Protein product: CASSEGQGRNQPQHF.

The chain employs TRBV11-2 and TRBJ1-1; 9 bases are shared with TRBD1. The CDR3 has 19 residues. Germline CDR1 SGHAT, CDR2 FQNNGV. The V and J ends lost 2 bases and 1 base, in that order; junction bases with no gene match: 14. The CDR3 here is CASSLTFRADRGRNTEAFF. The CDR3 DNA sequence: TGTGCCAGCAGCTTAACTTTTCGTGCGGACAGGGGAAGGAACACTGAAGCTTTCTTT.

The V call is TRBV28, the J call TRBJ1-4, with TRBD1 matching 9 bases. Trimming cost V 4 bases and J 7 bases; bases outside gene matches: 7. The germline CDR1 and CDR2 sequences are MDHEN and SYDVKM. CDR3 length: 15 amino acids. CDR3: CASSSPGQGTEKLFF. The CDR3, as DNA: TGTGCCAGCAGTTCACCGGGACAGGGTACTGAAAAACTGTTTTTT.

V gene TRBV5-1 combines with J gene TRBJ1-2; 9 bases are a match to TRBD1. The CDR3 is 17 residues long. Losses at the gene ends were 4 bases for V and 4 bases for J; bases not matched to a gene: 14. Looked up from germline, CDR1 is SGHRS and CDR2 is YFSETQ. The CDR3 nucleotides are TGCGCCAGCAGCCCCGGAGGACAGGGGACGGGAACCTATGGCTACACCTTC. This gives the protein CASSPGGQGTGTYGYTF.

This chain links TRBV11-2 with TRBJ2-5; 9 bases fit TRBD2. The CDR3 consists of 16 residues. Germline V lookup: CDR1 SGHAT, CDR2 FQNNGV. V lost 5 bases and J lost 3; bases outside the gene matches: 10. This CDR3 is CASSPFLRGGEETQYF. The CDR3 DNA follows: TGTGCCAGCAGCCCCTTTCTGCGGGGGGGGGAAGAGACCCAGTACTTC.

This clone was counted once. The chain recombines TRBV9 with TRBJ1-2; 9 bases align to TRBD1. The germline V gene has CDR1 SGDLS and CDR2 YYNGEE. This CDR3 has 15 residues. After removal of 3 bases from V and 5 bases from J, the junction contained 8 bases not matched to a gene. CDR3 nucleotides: TGTGCCAGCAGCGGGGGGGACAGGGACATTTATGGCTACACCTTC. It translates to CASSGGDRDIYGYTF.

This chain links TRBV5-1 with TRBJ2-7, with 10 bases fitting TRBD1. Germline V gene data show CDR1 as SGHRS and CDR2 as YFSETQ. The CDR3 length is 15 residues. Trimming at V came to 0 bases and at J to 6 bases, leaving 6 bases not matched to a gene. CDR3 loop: CASSLGGTGVSEQYF. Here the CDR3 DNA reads TGCGCCAGCAGCTTGGGCGGGACAGGGGTTTCCGAGCAGTACTTC. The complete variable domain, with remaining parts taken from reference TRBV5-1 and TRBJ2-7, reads KAGVTQTPRYLIKTRGQQVTLSCSPISGHRSVSWYQQTPGQGLQFLFEYFSETQRNKGNFPGRFSGRQFSNSRSEMNVSTLELGDSALYLCASSLGGTGVSEQYFGPGTRLTVT.

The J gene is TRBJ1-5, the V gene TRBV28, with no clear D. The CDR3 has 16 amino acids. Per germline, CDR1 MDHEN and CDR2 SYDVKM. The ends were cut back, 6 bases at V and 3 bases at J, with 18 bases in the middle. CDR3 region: CASSSRRLKNNQPQHF. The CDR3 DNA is TGTGCCAGCAGCTCTCGGAGGTTGAAGAACAATCAGCCCCAGCATTTT.

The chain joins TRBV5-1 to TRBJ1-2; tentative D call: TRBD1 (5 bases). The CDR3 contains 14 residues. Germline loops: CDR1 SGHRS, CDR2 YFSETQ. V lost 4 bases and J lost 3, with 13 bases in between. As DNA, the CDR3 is TGCGCCAGCAGCCTGGACATAGCTGACTATGGCTACACCTTC. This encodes CASSLDIADYGYTF.